Presented here are 28 T cell receptor beta chains from one specimen sequenced in a study of spatial heterogeneity in lung cancer (dated 2019 in TCRdb). The method behind the library was 5' RACE. The listed sequencing device is NextSeq 500. The raw public reads went through TCRdb reprocessing: fastp at Q25, MiXCR clone calling, in-frame beta chains kept. Records with the same CDR3 protein are collapsed into one entry carrying the most frequent genes and DNA. In all, the sample holds 9,500 to 14,000 distinct CDR3 sequences, and 3% to 4.5% of those were seen once. Of the sample, just over 7.5% is held by the ten largest clones. The sample's time point, from its label and the paper: sample taken at primary tumor resection. For TCR sequencing, whole RNA was extracted from tumor and nontumor lung tissue, or from cryopreserved PBMC samples, and no cell sorting was done. Specimen: normal lung tissue next to the tumor, collected at surgery. The receptors shown here come from a male donor with early-stage non-small cell lung cancer.

The chain recombines TRBV6-5 with TRBJ1-1; D is unresolved. The V end lost 0 bases, the J end lost 0 bases, and 11 bases lay between the germline ends. The CDR3 has 16 amino acids. Germline CDR1 and CDR2: MNHEY and SVGAGI. The CDR3 region is CASSYSQGRMNTEAFF. The CDR3 coding sequence is TGTGCCAGCAGTTACTCTCAAGGCAGGATGAACACTGAAGCTTTCTTT.

This clonotype was counted ten times or more. The chain uses TRBV20-1 and TRBJ1-4; a weak D match, TRBD1 (6 bases). The CDR3 sequence is 15 residues long. CDR1 is DFQATT, CDR2 SNEGSKA, per germline (reference sequence). Trimming removed 8 bases at V and 3 bases at J, with 19 bases between. CDR3 in amino acids: CSSRPFDRPNEKLFF. CDR3 DNA sequence: TGCAGTTCACGCCCCTTCGACAGGCCTAATGAAAAACTGTTTTTT.

In this sample, this clonotype turned up many times. Mismatch with germline at one junction end may stem from a read error. The rearrangement joins TRBV18 to TRBJ2-2, with D possibly matching TRBD1 (6 bases). This CDR3 spans 17 amino acids. Germline CDR1 reads KGHSH; CDR2 reads LQKENI. CDR3 bases: TGTGCCAGCTCACCTCAAGCCCAGGGGCCCAACACCGGGGAGATGTTTTTT. This sequence encodes CASSPQAQGPNTGEMFF.

The chain joins TRBV5-4 to TRBJ2-2; 9 bases fit TRBD2. CDR3 length: 16 amino acids. Looked up from germline, CDR1 is SGHNT and CDR2 is YYREEE (reference sequence). J was trimmed by 4 bases and V by 0 bases; bases with no gene match: 4. CDR3 nucleotides: TGTGCCAGCAGCTTGGGGGGACTAGCAGCCACCGGGGAGCTGTTTTTT. Its translation is CASSLGGLAATGELFF.

By share, this clonotype ranks as medium-sized. This chain joins TRBV6-5 and TRBJ2-3; TRBD2 matches at 16 bases. Germline CDR1 is MNHEY and CDR2 is SVGAGI. The CDR3 runs 15 residues. The junction had 4 bases not matched to a gene; V was cut back by 5 bases and J by 8 bases. In DNA form, the CDR3 reads TGTGCCAGCAGTCTCGGGACTAGCGGGGGGGGTACGCAGTATTTT. It encodes CASSLGTSGGGTQYF.

The sample holds many counts of this clonotype. V usage is TRBV10-1 and J usage is TRBJ2-3; D remains ambiguous. The germline CDR1 and CDR2 sequences are WNHNN and SYGVQD (reference sequence). CDR3 size: 14 residues. V lost 0 bases, J lost 4 bases, and 8 bases lay in between. Here the CDR3 DNA reads TGCGCCAGCAGTGAGTCGCCCCTTGCAGATACGCAGTATTTT. Its protein is CASSESPLADTQYF.

At least ten counts were recorded for this clonotype. V is TRBV6-5 and J is TRBJ2-7, with TRBD2 identical over 7 bases. This CDR3 contains 13 residues. In germline, CDR1 is MNHEY, CDR2 SVGAGI. The CDR3 loop reads CGEGLPITYEQYF. CDR3 in DNA: TGTGGGGAGGGACTACCAATAACGTACGAGCAGTACTTC.

This clonotype was detected many times. The chain employs TRBV6-5 and TRBJ2-5; perhaps TRBD2 as D (6 bases). Trimming left V 5 bases short and J 4 bases short, with 14 bases between. Germline V gene sequence: CDR1 MNHEY, CDR2 SVGAGI. The CDR3 totals 14 residues. The DNA for the CDR3 is TGTGCCAGCAGTCTCGGGGGTCGGGTAGAGACCCAGTACTTC. It yields the protein CASSLGGRVETQYF.

This clonotype is termed medium-sized. This sequence joins TRBV12-3 or TRBV12-4 and TRBJ2-4; 7 nucleotides agree with TRBD2. The CDR3 covers 17 residues. The J segment lost 0 bases and the V segment lost 3 bases, leaving 8 bases of the junction unmatched. The CDR3 protein is CASSLQGSGSAKNIQYF. The CDR3, as DNA: TGTGCCAGCAGTTTGCAGGGTAGCGGGTCAGCCAAAAACATTCAGTACTTC.

This clonotype was counted many times. The rearrangement joins TRBV27 to TRBJ1-2; D remains ambiguous. Germline-derived CDR1 and CDR2 are MNHEY and SMNVEV (reference sequence). V gave up 4 bases and J gave up 1 base, with 25 bases separating them. The CDR3 spans 19 residues. The CDR3 DNA follows: TGTGCCAGCAGTTCCACCCACCAGCCGGCAGGACGGAATAACTATGGCTACACCTTC. The encoded protein is CASSSTHQPAGRNNYGYTF.

This clonotype occurred many times. This rearrangement joins TRBV5-1 to TRBJ1-2; D is undetermined. The ends were cut back, 0 bases at V and 0 bases at J, with 9 bases in the middle. The germline V gene encodes CDR1 SGHRS and CDR2 YFSETQ. The length of the CDR3 is 15 residues. The CDR3 sequence: CASSLVSDANYGYTF. CDR3 coding DNA: TGCGCCAGCAGCTTGGTGTCAGACGCTAACTATGGCTACACCTTC.

This clonotype came up many times. The V call is TRBV29-1, the J call TRBJ2-2; D is perhaps TRBD2 (6 bases). This CDR3 has 16 residues. V lost 4 bases and J lost 0, with 15 bases in between. The germline CDR1 and CDR2 sequences are SQVTM and ANQGSEA. CDR3: CSVGGVQAPNTGELFF. CDR3 nucleotide sequence: TGCAGCGTTGGCGGGGTACAGGCCCCGAACACCGGGGAGCTGTTTTTT.

This clonotype was recorded at least ten times. This chain joins TRBV27 and TRBJ2-4; 12 bases align to TRBD2. V shed 5 bases and J 0 bases; nucleotides not matched to a gene: 8. Germline CDR1 and CDR2: MNHEY and SMNVEV (reference sequence). The CDR3 sequence is 18 residues long. CDR3 region: CASSPLGLAGLAKNIQYF. CDR3 sequence (DNA): TGTGCCAGCAGTCCCCTAGGACTAGCGGGGTTAGCCAAAAACATTCAGTACTTC.

This clonotype has at least ten counts. This chain links TRBV12-3 or TRBV12-4 with TRBJ1-5; 10 bases map to TRBD1. The junction had 6 bases not matched to a gene; V was cut back by 6 bases and J by 1 base. The CDR3 has 16 amino acids. Here the CDR3 reads CASSYGQGVSNQPQHF. CDR3 in DNA: TGTGCCAGCAGCTACGGACAGGGGGTGAGCAATCAGCCCCAGCATTTT.

This clonotype was found many times. The rearrangement joins TRBV6-5 to TRBJ2-7; 7 bases align to TRBD2. Unmatched junction bases numbered 11, after V lost 6 bases and J lost 3 bases. Germline values: CDR1 MNHEY, CDR2 SVGAGI. CDR3 length: 15 residues. This CDR3 reads CASRRAGEGFYEQYF. In DNA form, the CDR3 reads TGTGCCAGCAGGAGGGCGGGGGAGGGCTTCTACGAGCAGTACTTC.

This clonotype is medium-sized within its sample. The CDR3, as DNA: TGTGCCAGCAGCACAGGGTACAATCAGCCCCAGCATTTT. Translating it yields CASSTGYNQPQHF. This chain links TRBV6-5 with TRBJ1-5; tentative D call: TRBD1 (6 bases). Germline V gene data show CDR1 as MNHEY and CDR2 as SVGAGI. Trimming cost V 6 bases and J 3 bases, with 9 bases left between them. The CDR3 covers 13 residues.

This clonotype was seen repeatedly, ten times or more. V and J are TRBV9 and TRBJ1-1; 12 bases are shared with TRBD1. Germline V lookup: CDR1 SGDLS, CDR2 YYNGEE. The ends lost 3 bases at V and 5 bases at J; junction bases unmatched: 8. The CDR3 has 16 residues. CDR3 protein: CASSAGGQGAGTEAFF. The CDR3 nucleotides are TGTGCCAGCAGCGCAGGGGGACAGGGGGCCGGGACTGAAGCTTTCTTT.

By proportion, this clonotype is medium-sized. The V call is TRBV20-1, the J call TRBJ2-4; D gene ambiguous. The CDR3 has 12 residues. Germline CDR1 is DFQATT and CDR2 is SNEGSKA (reference sequence). Trimming pared 3 bases from V and 0 bases from J, leaving 3 bases between. DNA of the CDR3: TGCAGTGCTAGCCTAGCCAAAAACATTCAGTACTTC. Its protein is CSASLAKNIQYF.

This clonotype was seen many times. The V call is TRBV24-1, the J call TRBJ2-3; the match to TRBD2 covers 8 bases. J was trimmed by 1 base and V by 9 bases; bases with no gene match: 11. The CDR3 length is 16 residues. CDR1 and CDR2 (germline): KGHDR, SFDVKD. CDR3 in amino acids: CATSRGRGGRTDTQYF. The DNA for the CDR3 is TGTGCCACCTCACGGGGTCGGGGGGGGCGCACAGATACGCAGTATTTT.

This clonotype counts as medium-sized. V is TRBV7-9 and J is TRBJ1-1, with D hard to call. The CDR3 sequence is 13 residues long. Trimming stripped 5 bases from V and 8 bases from J, with 15 bases between. CDR1 is SEHNR and CDR2 is FQNEAQ in the germline V gene (reference sequence). This CDR3 is CASSPAQLREAFF. The CDR3 bases are TGTGCCAGCAGCCCCGCCCAGCTGCGAGAAGCTTTCTTT.

This clonotype occurred many times. This rearrangement joins TRBV5-1 to TRBJ1-1; TRBD1 might be the D (5 bases). Germline values: CDR1 SGHRS, CDR2 YFSETQ. The CDR3 contains 18 residues. The V end was cut by 0 bases, the J end by 0 bases, with 18 bases between. The CDR3: CASSLGQPGYRMNTEAFF. CDR3 nucleotides: TGCGCCAGCAGCTTGGGACAGCCGGGATACCGAATGAACACTGAAGCTTTCTTT.

This clonotype rates as medium-sized. The CDR3 region has the DNA TGCAGCGTTGAGAGACCTCAGGGGGCGCGGGGCACTGAAGCTTTCTTT. Its protein product is CSVERPQGARGTEAFF. The V and J genes are TRBV29-1 and TRBJ1-1; 8 bases line up with TRBD1. V trimming: 3 bases; J trimming: 4 bases; junction bases outside the gene matches: 13. This CDR3 comprises 16 residues. From germline, CDR1 is SQVTM and CDR2 ANQGSEA.

By frequency in the sample, this clonotype is medium-sized. The rearrangement uses TRBV29-1 and TRBJ2-7; 9 bases match TRBD1. This CDR3 is 14 amino acids long. V shed 7 bases and J 5 bases; nucleotides not matched to a gene: 12. Germline values: CDR1 SQVTM, CDR2 ANQGSEA. This chain's CDR3 is CSAEGGQGTNEQYF. The CDR3 DNA reads TGCAGCGCCGAGGGGGGACAGGGAACAAACGAGCAGTACTTC.

The CDR3 DNA reads TGTGCCAGCAGCGTTACAGGGCAACAGCCCCAGCATTTT. This codes for CASSVTGQQPQHF. V gene TRBV7-8 combines with J gene TRBJ1-5; maybe TRBD1 (6 bases). Germline CDR1 is SGHVS and CDR2 is FQNEAQ. V dropped 5 bases and J dropped 7 bases, with 12 bases sitting between them. CDR3 length: 13 residues.

By sample fraction, this clonotype is medium-sized. The chain carries TRBV11-2 and TRBJ2-7, with D possibly matching TRBD2 (5 bases). This CDR3 comprises 15 residues. Trimming took 0 bases from V and 2 from J, leaving 11 bases between them. Germline V gene data show CDR1 as SGHAT and CDR2 as FQNNGV. CDR3 residues: CASSLEVGATYEQYF. CDR3 in DNA: TGTGCCAGCAGCTTAGAAGTGGGAGCGACCTACGAGCAGTACTTC.

This clonotype was seen repeatedly, ten times or more. The genes are TRBV7-9 and TRBJ2-1, with D tentatively TRBD1 (6 bases). The CDR3 consists of 12 residues. Germline CDR1 is SEHNR and CDR2 is FQNEAQ (reference sequence). V was trimmed by 4 bases and J by 7 bases, leaving 8 bases between them. The CDR3 is CASSSGENEQFF. CDR3 bases: TGTGCCAGCAGCTCAGGGGAGAATGAGCAGTTCTTC.

This clonotype occurred a few times. This rearrangement joins TRBV30 to TRBJ2-7; D unresolved. V lost 6 bases, J lost 0 bases, and 12 bases lay in between. In germline, CDR1 is GTSNPN, CDR2 SVGIG (reference sequence). The CDR3 is 13 residues long. CDR3 bases: TGTGCCTGCTCCAGGTTACCCTCCTACGAGCAGTACTTC. It codes for CACSRLPSYEQYF.

This clonotype counts as medium-sized. The chain is built from TRBV15 and TRBJ2-1; 7 bases are a match to TRBD1. Unmatched junction bases numbered 2, after V lost 2 bases and J lost 4 bases. This CDR3 is 14 amino acids long. The germline CDR1 and CDR2 sequences are LNHNV and YYDKDF (reference sequence). The CDR3 bases are TGTGCCACCAGCAGAAAACAGGGGTACAATGAGCAGTTCTTC. This codes for CATSRKQGYNEQFF.